This T cell receptor beta chain was retrieved from a study of T-cell memory formation after mild COVID-19. Study in general: Among the donors, TCR clusters were largely specific to each donor.

From the 5' RACE reads, TCRdb called clonotypes with MiXCR, one entry per CDR3 protein. The table lists roughly 180,000 distinct CDR3 sequences, approximately 18% of them singletons. Trimming cost V 5 bases and J 0 bases, with 14 bases left between them. The CDR3 runs 16 residues. Germline V gene sequence: CDR1 SGHVT, CDR2 SQSDAQ. The chain couples TRBV7-4 to TRBJ1-5; unclear D gene. Material for sequencing was PBMCs or a T cell subset sorted from them (not recorded which). This TCR was recovered from a man aged 18 to 29 who had mild COVID-19 (a few samples of this study predate the infection). Cell type and time point are not known. The CDR3 bases are TGTGCCAGCAGCCACCCGGGAGAATATAGCAATCAGCCCCAGCATTTT. Translating it yields CASSHPGEYSNQPQHF.